Listed below are T cell receptor beta chains from one sample, sequenced in a study of beta chain features in type 1 diabetes. Profiling relied on immunoSEQ multiplex PCR, and the TCRdb table lists in-frame clones only, not all of them. The sample lists under 300,000 clones, around a quarter occurring once. Sequences were obtained from central memory CD4+ T cells from blood. These receptors originate from a man aged 30-40 years in good health. The CDR3 runs from the conserved cysteine through the conserved F or W. A D gene is named only where the DNA matches it firmly. The size of a clone is reported for some rows only, either as once, few or many, or as a class for expanded clones.

D gene	J gene	clone size	V gene	CDR3 protein	CDR3 DNA
TRBD1	TRBJ2-1	.	TRBV5-1	CASSDDRGVLNEQFF	TGCGCCAGCAGCGATGACAGGGGGGTTCTCAATGAGCAGTTCTTC
.	TRBJ1-1	many	TRBV27	CASKSRALGSNTEAFF	TGTGCCAGCAAATCTCGGGCCTTGGGGTCGAACACTGAAGCTTTCTTT
TRBD1	TRBJ2-4	few	TRBV27	CASSTRTGGAGKNIQYF	TGTGCCAGCAGTACACGGACAGGGGGCGCTGGCAAAAACATTCAGTACTTC
.	TRBJ2-4	.	TRBV10-3	CAISEAPGLRYF	TGTGCCATCAGTGAGGCGCCGGGACTGCGGTACTTC
.	TRBJ2-1	.	TRBV4-1	CASSYLSAEQFF	TGCGCCAGCAGCTACCTCTCGGCTGAGCAGTTCTTC
.	TRBJ2-3	.	TRBV7-2	CASILRGSLDTQYF	TGTGCCAGCATTCTCCGGGGTAGTCTAGATACGCAGTATTTT
.	TRBJ1-1	few	TRBV28	CASSPHRTSNTEAFF	TGTGCCAGCAGTCCTCACAGGACTTCGAACACTGAAGCTTTCTTT
.	TRBJ1-1	.	TRBV28	CASSEQGTEAFF	TGTGCCAGCAGTGAGCAGGGAACTGAAGCTTTCTTT
TRBD1	TRBJ2-7	few	TRBV4-3	CASSQEGGRTAGEQYF	TGCGCCAGCAGCCAAGAAGGGGGCAGGACAGCTGGCGAGCAGTACTTC
.	TRBJ1-3	.	TRBV9	CASSSRSGNTIYF	TGTGCCAGCAGCTCCCGGTCCGGAAACACCATATATTTT
TRBD1	TRBJ1-2	.	TRBV20-1	CSAIGQALGF	TGCAGTGCTATCGGACAGGCCCTCGGCTTC
TRBD2	TRBJ2-5	.	TRBV9	CASSVVGTSGLQETQYF	TGTGCCAGCAGCGTAGTGGGGACTAGCGGGCTCCAAGAGACCCAGTACTTC
TRBD1	TRBJ2-1	few	TRBV7-2	CASSLGTANEQFF	TGTGCCAGCAGCTTGGGGACAGCCAATGAGCAGTTCTTC
TRBD2	TRBJ2-1	.	TRBV6-5	CASSKSGLVFNEQFF	TGTGCCAGCAGTAAATCGGGACTAGTCTTCAATGAGCAGTTCTTC
.	TRBJ2-3	.	TRBV6-5	CASSYGVSTDTQYF	TGTGCCAGCAGTTATGGTGTCAGCACAGATACGCAGTATTTT
.	TRBJ2-4	many	TRBV11-2	CASSLGEGNIQYF	TGTGCCAGCAGCTTAGGCGAGGGAAACATTCAGTACTTC
.	TRBJ2-1	medium-sized	TRBV14	CASSQVGGARAGNEQFF	TGTGCCAGCAGCCAAGTAGGAGGGGCGAGGGCAGGGAATGAGCAGTTCTTC
TRBD1	TRBJ2-7	once	TRBV28	CASSPGQGAYEQYF	TGTGCCAGCAGCCCCGGACAGGGGGCCTACGAGCAGTACTTC
TRBD2	TRBJ2-7	.	TRBV2	CASSEINAGTSEYF	TGTGCCAGCAGTGAAATTAATGCGGGGACTAGCGAGTACTTC
.	TRBJ1-2	.	TRBV7-2	CASSQPGLSYYGYTF	TGTGCCAGCAGCCAACCGGGACTCTCGTACTATGGCTACACCTTC
TRBD2	TRBJ2-1	.	TRBV28	CASSLDGTRLTNEQFF	TGTGCCAGCAGTTTGGACGGGACTAGATTAACCAATGAGCAGTTCTTC
.	TRBJ2-5	few	TRBV7-2	CASSLGGLGGQETQYF	TGTGCCAGCAGCTTAGGCGGCTTGGGGGGCCAAGAGACCCAGTACTTC
.	TRBJ1-1	.	TRBV14	CASSPFDEAFF	TGTGCCAGCAGCCCCTTCGATGAAGCTTTCTTT
TRBD2	TRBJ2-7	.	TRBV29-1	CSVGGLAGIAIEQYF	TGCAGCGTAGGCGGACTAGCGGGGATCGCAATCGAGCAGTACTTC
TRBD2	TRBJ2-1	few	TRBV29-1	CSVEWGSGRYYNEQFF	TGCAGCGTTGAATGGGGTAGCGGGAGATATTACAATGAGCAGTTCTTC
TRBD1	TRBJ1-5	.	TRBV28	CASRTGTAYGLPQHF	TGTGCCAGCAGGACAGGGACAGCCTACGGGCTGCCCCAGCATTTT
.	TRBJ2-5	few	TRBV7-7	CASSPRRGQETQYF	TGTGCCAGCAGCCCGCGGAGGGGCCAAGAGACCCAGTACTTC
.	TRBJ2-5	few	TRBV29-1	CSVKSGTQRETQYF	TGCAGCGTTAAGTCCGGGACCCAAAGAGAGACCCAGTACTTC
.	TRBJ1-2	.	TRBV7-2	CASSLGLGSNTHGYTF	TGTGCCAGCAGCTTAGGCTTGGGCAGCAACACTCATGGCTACACCTTC
TRBD1	TRBJ2-7	.	TRBV30	CAWTTGLSYEQYF	TGTGCCTGGACGACAGGGCTCTCCTACGAGCAGTACTTC
.	TRBJ2-2	few	TRBV30	CAWSATNTGELFF	TGTGCCTGGAGCGCGACGAACACCGGGGAGCTGTTTTTT
TRBD2	TRBJ2-1	.	TRBV7-2	CASSPGLAGLTEQFF	TGTGCCAGCAGCCCGGGACTAGCGGGACTTACTGAGCAGTTCTTC
TRBD1	TRBJ2-2	.	TRBV7-9	CAIPQGASTGELFF	TGTGCCATCCCACAGGGGGCGAGCACCGGGGAGCTGTTTTTT
.	TRBJ2-5	.	TRBV29-1	CSVVRVQETQYF	TGCAGCGTTGTAAGGGTCCAAGAGACCCAGTACTTC
.	TRBJ2-5	.	TRBV30	CAWSGRGPHYF	TGTGCCTGGAGCGGAAGGGGACCCCACTACTTC
.	TRBJ2-1	.	TRBV4-3	CASSQSEGYEQFF	TGCGCCAGCAGCCAATCGGAGGGTTATGAGCAGTTCTTC
TRBD2	TRBJ2-5	.	TRBV23-1	CASSQLAAGEETQYF	TGCGCCAGCAGTCAATTGGCAGCGGGGGAAGAGACCCAGTACTTC
TRBD1	TRBJ2-5	.	TRBV6-5	CASSYATRTGVETQYF	TGTGCCAGCAGTTACGCAACCCGGACAGGGGTAGAGACCCAGTACTTC
.	TRBJ2-3	few	TRBV4-2	CASSPTSIGSTDTQYF	TGTGCCAGCAGCCCCACTAGTATTGGCAGCACAGATACGCAGTATTTT
.	TRBJ2-5	.	TRBV6-1	CASSEVKETQYF	TGTGCCAGCAGTGAAGTCAAAGAGACCCAGTACTTC
.	TRBJ2-3	.	TRBV29-1	CSVEDSGAITDTQYF	TGCAGCGTTGAAGATTCGGGCGCGATCACAGATACGCAGTATTTT
.	TRBJ2-6	.	TRBV6-1	CASSAKGILSGANVLTF	TGTGCCAGCAGTGCCAAGGGAATCCTTTCTGGGGCCAACGTCCTGACTTTC
.	TRBJ2-3	few	TRBV29-1	CSVETRGGSGVGTDTQYF	TGCAGCGTTGAAACCCGGGGTGGGTCGGGAGTAGGCACAGATACGCAGTATTTT
.	TRBJ2-3	.	TRBV30	CAWSGLSDTQYF	TGTGCCTGGAGTGGGTTGTCAGATACGCAGTATTTT
.	TRBJ2-1	many	TRBV15	CATSSTHAEQFF	TGTGCCACCAGCAGCACGCACGCTGAGCAGTTCTTC
TRBD2	TRBJ2-1	few	TRBV7-9	CASSLYAGGSYNEQFF	TGTGCCAGCAGCTTATATGCGGGGGGCTCCTACAATGAGCAGTTCTTC
TRBD2	TRBJ2-3	few	TRBV7-9	CASSSSVSGYTDTQYF	TGTGCCAGCAGCTCCTCCGTTAGCGGGTACACAGATACGCAGTATTTT
.	TRBJ2-1	many	TRBV5-4	CASSISQSSYNEQFF	TGTGCCAGCAGCATTAGCCAGAGCTCCTACAATGAGCAGTTCTTC
.	TRBJ2-5	few	TRBV7-7	CASSLGKGRETQYF	TGTGCCAGCAGTTTAGGCAAGGGTAGAGAGACCCAGTACTTC
.	TRBJ2-2	.	TRBV29-1	CSVVSGPGELFF	TGCAGCGTGGTTTCGGGCCCCGGGGAGCTGTTTTTT
.	TRBJ2-6	.	TRBV5-6	CASSSFSDSGANVLTF	TGTGCCAGCAGCTCGTTTAGTGACTCTGGGGCCAACGTCCTGACTTTC
.	TRBJ2-7	many	TRBV11-3	CASSLDTSLREQYF	TGTGCCAGCAGCTTAGATACATCTCTACGGGAGCAGTACTTC
TRBD2	TRBJ2-7	.	TRBV20-1	CSATSGFEQYF	TGCAGTGCTACTAGCGGCTTCGAGCAGTACTTC
TRBD1	TRBJ2-3	few	TRBV7-9	CASSFIRDRGRRPDTQYF	TGTGCCAGCAGCTTCATTCGGGACAGGGGGCGCAGGCCAGATACGCAGTATTTT
.	TRBJ2-3	few	TRBV18	CASSPPQRGTDTQYF	TGTGCCAGCTCACCCCCACAACGGGGCACAGATACGCAGTATTTT
.	TRBJ1-6	.	TRBV4-1	CASSQETAFNSPLHF	TGCGCCAGCAGCCAAGAAACAGCGTTCAATTCACCCCTCCACTTT
.	TRBJ2-5	few	TRBV2	CASSETTQYF	TGTGCCAGCAGTGAAACTACCCAGTACTTC